Each of the 10 T cell receptor beta chains below was sequenced from the same sample in a study of CD8+CD57+ T cells in acquired aplastic anemia. Sequenced patients had shown CD8+CD57+ cell expansion by flow cytometry. Genomic DNA, the template, was used for profiling of the TCR beta VDJ and CDR3. TCRdb independently ran MiXCR on the reads; one entry per CDR3 protein. The repertoire holds around 210,000 distinct CDR3 sequences, with 50% to 70% as singletons. Sequenced material: sorted CD4+, CD8+, or CD8+CD57+ T cells (not recorded which) from PBMCs. The receptors shown here come from a human donor with aplastic anemia.

The V and J genes are TRBV7-7 and TRBJ2-7, with D possibly TRBD1 on 6 matching bases. The CDR3 covers 13 residues. Germline CDR1 is SSHAT and CDR2 is FNYEAQ (reference sequence). V dropped 5 bases and J dropped 7 bases, with 15 bases sitting between them. CDR3 DNA sequence: TGTGCCAGCAGCCCCGGGACAATCAATGAGCAGTACTTC. The encoded protein is CASSPGTINEQYF.

The rearrangement uses TRBV11-1 and TRBJ1-2, with TRBD1 matching 7 bases. The V segment lost 6 bases and the J segment 8 bases; nucleotides outside the gene matches: 9. Germline assignment: CDR1 SGHAT and CDR2 FQDESV (reference sequence). The CDR3 extends over 13 amino acids. CDR3 protein: CASSALGGYGYTF. The CDR3 DNA follows: TGTGCCAGCAGTGCTCTAGGGGGCTACGGCTACACCTTC.

Concerning this clonotype: One end of the junction is discordant with germline, which a read error may explain. The rearrangement joins TRBV7-8 to TRBJ1-1; 7 nucleotides align to TRBD1. Germline V CDR1 and CDR2: SGHVS, FQNEAQ. CDR3 length: 15 residues. CDR3 in DNA: TGTGCCAGCGGCCCCCGACAGGGTTCCAACACTGAAGCCTTCTTT. The encoded protein is CASGPRQGSNTEAFF. The full variable domain, completed using reference TRBV7-8 and TRBJ1-1, is GAGVSQSPRYKVAKRGQDVALRCDPISGHVSLFWYQQALGQGPEFLTYFQNEAQLDKSGLPSDRFFAERPEGSVSTLKIQRTQQEDSAVYLCASGPRQGSNTEAFFGQGTRLTVV.

In its sample, this clonotype was seen a few times. CDR3 sequence: CATSDSGQGHQPQHF. CDR3 in DNA: TGTGCCACCAGTGATTCGGGACAAGGGCATCAGCCCCAGCATTTT. V gene TRBV24-1 combines with J gene TRBJ1-5, with D maybe TRBD1 (6 bases). Germline CDR1 and CDR2: KGHDR and SFDVKD. V dropped 2 bases and J dropped 5 bases, with 12 bases sitting between them. CDR3 length: 15 amino acids.

The chain joins TRBV5-6 to TRBJ2-5, with D possibly being TRBD1 (5 bases). Germline CDR1 reads SGHDT; CDR2 reads YYEEEE. CDR3 length equals 15 residues. Trimming removed 0 bases from V and 5 bases from J, with 14 bases in between. The CDR3 sequence: CASSLGVGAPETQYF. CDR3 coding DNA: TGTGCCAGCAGCTTGGGTGTTGGGGCTCCGGAGACCCAGTACTTC.

A few counts support this clonotype. This chain links TRBV3-1 with TRBJ2-3, with no clear D. Per germline, CDR1 LGHDT and CDR2 YNNKEL (reference sequence). This CDR3 is built from 14 residues. V was trimmed by 4 bases and J by 1 base, leaving 9 bases between them. The CDR3 coding sequence is TGTGCCAGCAGCCCCCCGCCGGGCACAGATACGCAGTATTTT. This encodes CASSPPPGTDTQYF.

This chain links TRBV9 with TRBJ2-1, with D possibly being TRBD2 (5 bases). Germline CDR1 and CDR2: SGDLS and YYNGEE. This CDR3 is built from 17 residues. The V end lost 0 bases, the J end lost 0 bases, and 13 bases lay between the germline ends. The CDR3 region has the DNA TGTGCCAGCAGCGTAGAGCCAGCGGCATCCTCCTACAATGAGCAGTTCTTC. Its protein is CASSVEPAASSYNEQFF. Based on the CDR3 plus reference TRBV9 and TRBJ2-1, the full variable domain is DSGVTQTPKHLITATGQRVTLRCSPRSGDLSVYWYQQSLDQGLQFLIQYYNGEERAKGNILERFSAQQFPDLHSELNLSSLELGDSALYFCASSVEPAASSYNEQFFGPGTRLTVL.

The chain couples TRBV15 to TRBJ2-1; maybe TRBD2 (5 bases). The V end lost 3 bases, the J end lost 6 bases, and 15 bases lay between the germline ends. Germline loops: CDR1 LNHNV, CDR2 YYDKDF (reference sequence). The length of the CDR3 is 15 residues. In nucleotides, the CDR3 is TGTGCCACCAGCAGCTTCCCCGGGGAGAGCAATGAGCAGTTCTTC. Translating gives CATSSFPGESNEQFF.

This clonotype has a count of ten or more. This may stem from a read error, because a much larger clone lies one nucleotide away. The chain employs TRBV14 and TRBJ2-7; TRBD2 is a possible D gene (5 bases). The CDR3 covers 11 residues. Germline CDR1 SGHDN, CDR2 FVKESK. V was cut by 4 bases and J by 4 bases, with 5 bases left in between. CDR3 nucleotides: TGTGCCAGCAGCCGAGGGTACGAGCAGTACTTC. It translates to CASSRGYEQYF.

V gene TRBV5-6 combines with J gene TRBJ2-3; D tentatively reads TRBD1 or TRBD2 (5 bases each). Trimming took 4 bases from V and 1 from J, leaving 19 bases between them. Germline assignment: CDR1 SGHDT and CDR2 YYEEEE. This CDR3 region has 17 residues. The CDR3 loop is CASSRNIVGDGTDTQYF. The DNA for the CDR3 is TGTGCCAGCAGCCGAAATATTGTGGGGGATGGCACAGATACGCAGTATTTT.